The T cell receptor beta chain under discussion was sequenced for a study of shared clonotypes between healthy human individuals. Whole-study context: The donors, a couple of women and a few men, were aged 18 to 49.

Germline V gene lookup returns CDR1 GTSNPN and CDR2 SVGIG (reference sequence). The CDR3 has 14 residues. J lost 6 bases, V lost 4 bases, and 8 bases had no gene match. In the naive CD8 group, cells lacked CD45RO and were positively selected for CCR7, so terminally differentiated effector memory CD45RA+ cells were left out. This clone was observed once. Measured with immunoSEQ multiplex PCR; TCRdb has only the in-frame clones, and not every one. This table holds 660,000 or so clones, about 96% found once. Sequenced sample: naive CD8+ T cells sorted from blood. The rearrangement links TRBV30 to TRBJ2-1; 8 bases are shared with TRBD1. The sequence derives from a woman in her twenties or thirties in good health. CDR3 nucleotide sequence: TGTGCCTGGACTCCAGGACAGGGTTTCAATGAGCAGTTCTTC. Translating it yields CAWTPGQGFNEQFF.